This T cell receptor (beta chain) originates from a study of T cell changes during pregnancy in multiple sclerosis. Sequenced by immunoSEQ multiplex PCR; TCRdb stores in-frame clones only, minus some. This sample has about 31,000 clones, with just over 85% found just once. This CDR3 has 14 amino acids. Deletions cut 3 bases from V and 3 bases from J, with 12 bases between. The germline CDR1 and CDR2 sequences are ENHRY and SYGVKD. The chain has TRBV10-3 and TRBJ2-7, with D possibly TRBD2 on 5 matching bases. The source material was CD4+ T cells from peripheral blood mononuclear cells, sampled in the first trimester of pregnancy. This receptor was identified in a female donor in good health, enrolled as a control in a pregnancy study. Here the CDR3 DNA reads TGTGCCATCAGTGACTCGTTACTAGGCTACGAGCAGTACTTC. Encoded protein: CAISDSLLGYEQYF.